Listed below are T cell receptor beta chains from one sample, sequenced in a study of PD-L1 blockade in urothelial cancer. Sequencing used immunoSEQ multiplex PCR; TCRdb keeps in-frame clones, though not all of them. The data hold about 52,000 clones, with 84% observed a single time. Sequencing was performed on PBMCs, taken around atezolizumab (anti-PD-L1) treatment. All receptors derive from a man aged 35 to 55 with urothelial cancer. Each CDR3 is given with its conserved first and last residue. A D gene is named only where the DNA matches it firmly. A clone size is listed for some rows: how often the clone was seen (once, few, many), or a class if it is expanded.

v_call	d_call	clone_size	j_call	cdr3_nt	cdr3_aa
TRBV6-1	TRBD1	NA	TRBJ2-7	TGTGCCAGCGGGCCACAGGGGGCCATCTTTCCCGAGCAGTACTTC	CASGPQGAIFPEQYF
TRBV6-5	TRBD1	NA	TRBJ1-1	TGTGCCAGCAGCCGTCGACAGGGCCGGAACACTGAAGCTTTCTTT	CASSRRQGRNTEAFF
TRBV19	TRBD1	NA	TRBJ1-5	TGTGCCAGTAGTACTGGGACAGGGAGTAGCAATCAGCCCCAGCATTTT	CASSTGTGSSNQPQHF
TRBV29-1	NA	NA	TRBJ2-7	TGCAGCGTTGGGGAGACTAGTTCCGGCGAGCAGTACTTC	CSVGETSSGEQYF
TRBV6-5	TRBD1	NA	TRBJ1-2	TGTGCCAGCAGTCCAGACAGGGACCTCTATGGCTACACCTTC	CASSPDRDLYGYTF
TRBV9	TRBD1	NA	TRBJ1-2	TGTGCCAGCAGCGCCTCCAGGGGGCGCGACTATGGCTACACCTTC	CASSASRGRDYGYTF
TRBV6-5	TRBD1	NA	TRBJ2-7	TGTGCCAGCAGGGCGGGACAGGGACTCTGGCAGTACTTC	CASRAGQGLWQYF
TRBV2	TRBD1	NA	TRBJ2-2	TGTGCCAGCAGGGGGACAGGGGCGAACACCGGGGAGCTGTTTTTT	CASRGTGANTGELFF
TRBV28	TRBD2	NA	TRBJ2-1	TGTGCCAGCACCTTCTCGGGAGGGCCGGGACATGAGCAGTTCTTC	CASTFSGGPGHEQFF
TRBV18	NA	NA	TRBJ1-5	TGTGCCAGCTCACCAAGCAACTTGTCGGCAGGGCGATATAGCAATCAGCCCCAGCATTTT	CASSPSNLSAGRYSNQPQHF
TRBV18	NA	NA	TRBJ2-5	TGTGCCAGCTCACCACCGAGAGGGATCGAAATGGGGGCCGTGAACCAAGAGACCCAGTACTTC	CASSPPRGIEMGAVNQETQYF
TRBV5-4	TRBD2	NA	TRBJ2-1	TGTGCCAGCAGCTTAACGGGAGGGCCAAAGGGGGAGCAGTTCTTC	CASSLTGGPKGEQFF
TRBV28	TRBD2	NA	TRBJ2-1	TGTGCCAGCAGTTTAGGGACTAGCGGGGGCCTCTCCTACAATGAGCAGTTCTTC	CASSLGTSGGLSYNEQFF
TRBV4-1	NA	once	TRBJ2-3	TGCGCCAGCAGCCAAGAAGGAGCGGGTACAGATACGCAGTATTTT	CASSQEGAGTDTQYF
TRBV19	TRBD1	NA	TRBJ2-7	TGTGCCAGTAGTGCCGGGACAGGGGACTACGAGCAGTACTTC	CASSAGTGDYEQYF
TRBV2	TRBD2	NA	TRBJ2-7	TGTGCCAGCCGCGGGAGAGGCGCCTACGAGCAGTACTTC	CASRGRGAYEQYF
TRBV30	NA	NA	TRBJ1-4	TGTGCCTGGAGTGAACAGTCAAATGAAAAACTGTTTTTT	CAWSEQSNEKLFF
TRBV28	TRBD2	few	TRBJ2-3	TGTGCCAGTTTACCTAGCGGGAGTCAAGGAGATACGCAGTATTTT	CASLPSGSQGDTQYF
TRBV6-6	NA	NA	TRBJ1-4	TGTGCCAGCAGCTACGACAGGCCACAAGGGGAACTGTTTTTT	CASSYDRPQGELFF
TRBV9	TRBD1	NA	TRBJ1-3	TGTGCCAGCAGCGTAGAAAGGTCCTGGGACAGCCTAAGCTCTGGAAACACCATATATTTT	CASSVERSWDSLSSGNTIYF
TRBV7-9	TRBD2	NA	TRBJ2-3	TGTGCCAGCAGCAAGGGACTAGCCGATACTAGCACAGATACGCAGTATTTT	CASSKGLADTSTDTQYF
TRBV7-3	TRBD2	NA	TRBJ2-3	TGTGCCAGCAGCCCCAGCGGACTAGCGGGGACAGATACGCAGTATTTT	CASSPSGLAGTDTQYF
TRBV5-5	TRBD1	NA	TRBJ1-1	TGTGCCAGCAGCCCGGGGCGGACAGGGGGCGGAAACACTGAAGCTTTCTTT	CASSPGRTGGGNTEAFF
TRBV5-1	TRBD1	NA	TRBJ1-4	TGCGCCAGCACTTCCGGAGGACAGGGGGCAACTAATGAAAAACTGTTTTTT	CASTSGGQGATNEKLFF
TRBV7-2	NA	NA	TRBJ2-7	TGTGCCAGCAGCTTAGTTGGGCAGGGAGGCCGCAGCGAGCAGTACTTC	CASSLVGQGGRSEQYF
TRBV9	TRBD1	NA	TRBJ1-1	TGTGCCAGCAGCTCCCGGGACAGGGGGAACACTGAAGCTTTCTTT	CASSSRDRGNTEAFF
TRBV9	NA	NA	TRBJ2-2	TGTGCCAGCAGCGTAGCCCGACACACATCAAACACCGGGGAGCTGTTTTTT	CASSVARHTSNTGELFF
TRBV28	TRBD1	NA	TRBJ2-7	TGTGCCAGCAGTGTGGGGTTTGGCCGGGACAGGGTTTTTTACGAGCAGTACTTC	CASSVGFGRDRVFYEQYF
TRBV18	NA	once	TRBJ1-4	TGTGCCAGCTCACCAAGGGGTGGCGGAACTAATGAAAAACTGTTTTTT	CASSPRGGGTNEKLFF
TRBV6-1	TRBD2	NA	TRBJ2-7	TGTGCCACCCTGAGCGGGGGGGCCTCCTACGAGCAGTACTTC	CATLSGGASYEQYF
TRBV7-8	NA	NA	TRBJ2-5	TGTGCCAGCAGCTTAGGAAGGGGGGAGACCCAGTACTTC	CASSLGRGETQYF